This paragraph reports one T cell receptor beta chain. This record comes from a study of cytomegalovirus exposure and HLA in healthy donors. Both 60 Vbeta primers and 13 Jbeta primers went into the PCR. TCRdb's table, derived via immunoSEQ multiplex PCR, lists solely in-frame clones and lacks some. This table lists more than 130,000 clones. This clonotype originated in a man aged 35 to 55 in good health and CMV-seronegative. Sequencing used PBMCs.

The CDR3 sequence is CASSLGRTNEKLFF. The CDR3 bases are TGTGCCAGCAGCTTGGGGAGGACTAATGAAAAACTGTTTTTT. The gene calls are TRBV7-2 and TRBJ1-4; D is uncertain. The CDR3 runs to 14 residues. The germline CDR1 and CDR2 sequences are SGHTA and FQGNSA. Trimming took off 3 bases at V and 2 bases at J, with 7 bases between the two ends.